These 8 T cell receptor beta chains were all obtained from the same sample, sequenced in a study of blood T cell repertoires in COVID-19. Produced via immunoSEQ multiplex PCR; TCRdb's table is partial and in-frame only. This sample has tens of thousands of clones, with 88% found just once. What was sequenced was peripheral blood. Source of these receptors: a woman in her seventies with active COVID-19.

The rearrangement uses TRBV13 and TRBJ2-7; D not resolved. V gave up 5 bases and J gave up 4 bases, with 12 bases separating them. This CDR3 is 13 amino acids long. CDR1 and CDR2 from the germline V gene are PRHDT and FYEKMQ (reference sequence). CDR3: CASSTRKIYEQYF. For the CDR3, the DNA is TGTGCCAGCAGCACGCGTAAAATTTACGAGCAGTACTTC.

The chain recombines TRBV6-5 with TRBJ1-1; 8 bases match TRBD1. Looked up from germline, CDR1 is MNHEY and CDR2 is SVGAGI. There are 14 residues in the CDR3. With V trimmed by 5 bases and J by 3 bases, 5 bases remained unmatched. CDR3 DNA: TGTGCCAGCAGTACGACCAGGGGGCACACTGAAGCTTTCTTT. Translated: CASSTTRGHTEAFF.

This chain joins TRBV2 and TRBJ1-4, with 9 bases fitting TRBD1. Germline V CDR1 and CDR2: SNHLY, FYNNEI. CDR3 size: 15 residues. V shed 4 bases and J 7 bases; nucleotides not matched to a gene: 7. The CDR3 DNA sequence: TGTGCCAGCAGTGCCCGGACAGGGGCGGGTGAAAAACTGTTTTTT. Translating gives CASSARTGAGEKLFF.

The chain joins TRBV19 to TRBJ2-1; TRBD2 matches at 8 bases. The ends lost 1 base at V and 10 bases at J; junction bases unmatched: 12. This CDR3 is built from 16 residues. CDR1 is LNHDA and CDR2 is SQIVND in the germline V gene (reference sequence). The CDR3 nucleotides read TGTGCCAGTAGTATAGCTATCGTTGGACTAGCCGGGGAGCAGTTCTTC. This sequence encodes CASSIAIVGLAGEQFF. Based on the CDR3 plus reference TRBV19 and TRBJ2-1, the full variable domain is DGGITQSPKYLFRKEGQNVTLSCEQNLNHDAMYWYRQDPGQGLRLIYYSQIVNDFQKGDIAEGYSVSREKKESFPLTVTSAQKNPTAFYLCASSIAIVGLAGEQFFGPGTRLTVL.

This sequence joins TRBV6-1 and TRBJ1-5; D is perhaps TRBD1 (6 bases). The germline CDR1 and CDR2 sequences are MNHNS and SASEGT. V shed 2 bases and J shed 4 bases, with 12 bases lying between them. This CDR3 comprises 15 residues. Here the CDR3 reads CASSEFRGSNQPQHF. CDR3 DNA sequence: TGTGCCAGCAGTGAATTCAGGGGTTCTAATCAGCCCCAGCATTTT.

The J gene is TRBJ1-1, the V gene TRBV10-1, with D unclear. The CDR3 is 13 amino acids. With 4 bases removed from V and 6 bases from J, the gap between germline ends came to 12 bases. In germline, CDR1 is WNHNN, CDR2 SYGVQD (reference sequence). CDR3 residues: CASSALGDAEAFF. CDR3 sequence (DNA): TGCGCCAGCAGTGCCTTAGGAGACGCTGAAGCTTTCTTT.

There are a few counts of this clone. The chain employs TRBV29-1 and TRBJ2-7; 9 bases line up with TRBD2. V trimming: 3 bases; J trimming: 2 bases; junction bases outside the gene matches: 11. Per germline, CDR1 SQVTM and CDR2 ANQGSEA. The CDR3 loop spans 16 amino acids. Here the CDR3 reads CSVDGGGRAGAYEQYF. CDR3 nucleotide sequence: TGCAGCGTTGACGGAGGCGGGAGGGCCGGGGCCTACGAGCAGTACTTC.

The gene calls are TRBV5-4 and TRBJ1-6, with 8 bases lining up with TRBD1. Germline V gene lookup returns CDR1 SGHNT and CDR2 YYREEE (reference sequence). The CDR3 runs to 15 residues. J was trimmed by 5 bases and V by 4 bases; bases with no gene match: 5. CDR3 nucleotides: TGTGCCAGCAGCGAGAGGACAGGGAATAATTCACCCCTCCACTTT. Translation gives CASSERTGNNSPLHF. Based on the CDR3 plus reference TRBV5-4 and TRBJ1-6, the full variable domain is ETGVTQSPTHLIKTRGQQVTLRCSSQSGHNTVSWYQQALGQGPQFIFQYYREEENGRGNFPPRFSGLQFPNYSSELNVNALELDDSALYLCASSERTGNNSPLHFGNGTRLTVT.